This T cell receptor (beta chain) was recovered during a study of blood T cell repertoires in COVID-19. Study overall: Nucleic acid was either cDNA or gDNA, and it came from T cells, B-cell-depleted T cells, or PBMCs.

Data came from immunoSEQ multiplex PCR; TCRdb stores just in-frame clones and leaves some out. The sample includes under 150,000 clones, about three quarters of them seen just once. This CDR3 is 15 amino acids long. CDR1 is LNHDA, CDR2 SQIVND, per germline (reference sequence). The V segment lost 5 bases and the J segment 6 bases; nucleotides outside the gene matches: 12. The source is a woman aged 45-59 years who had recovered from COVID-19. This chain joins TRBV19 and TRBJ1-1; 7 bases line up with TRBD1. Material for sequencing was PBMCs or T cells enriched from blood (not recorded which). The CDR3 reads CASSLQTGWGAEAFF. CDR3 DNA: TGTGCCAGTAGTCTCCAGACAGGGTGGGGCGCTGAAGCTTTCTTT.